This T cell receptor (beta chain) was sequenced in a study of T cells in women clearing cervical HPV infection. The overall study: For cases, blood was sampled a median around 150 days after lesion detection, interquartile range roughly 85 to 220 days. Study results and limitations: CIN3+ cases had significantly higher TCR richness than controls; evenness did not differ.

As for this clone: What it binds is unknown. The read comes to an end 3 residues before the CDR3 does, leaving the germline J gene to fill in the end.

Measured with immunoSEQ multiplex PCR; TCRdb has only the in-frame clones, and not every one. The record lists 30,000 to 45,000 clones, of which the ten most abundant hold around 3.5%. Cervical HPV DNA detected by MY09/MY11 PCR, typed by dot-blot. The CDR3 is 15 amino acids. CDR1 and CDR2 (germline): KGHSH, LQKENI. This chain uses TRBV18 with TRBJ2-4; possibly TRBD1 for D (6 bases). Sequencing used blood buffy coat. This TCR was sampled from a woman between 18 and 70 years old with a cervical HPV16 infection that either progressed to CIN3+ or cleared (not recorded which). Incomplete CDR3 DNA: TGTGCCAGCTCACCACCAGTCTCGGACAGAAGTGGT. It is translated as CASSPPVSDRSG. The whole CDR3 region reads CASSPPVSDRSGQYF.